This TCR beta chain was recorded in a study of T cell changes during pregnancy in multiple sclerosis. Assay used: immunoSEQ multiplex PCR; TCRdb lists only in-frame clones, some missing. The sample carries some 32,000 clones, 75% to 95% recorded once. This CDR3 comprises 12 residues. Trimming removed 2 bases from V and 5 bases from J, with 3 bases in between. CDR1 and CDR2 (germline): MNHNY, SVGAGI (reference sequence). The starting material was CD8+ T cells from peripheral blood mononuclear cells, obtained in the second trimester of pregnancy. This chain links TRBV6-6 with TRBJ2-2, with unresolved D. The sequence was obtained from a female donor with multiple sclerosis, enrolled in a pregnancy study. The CDR3 spells CASSYLTGELFF. The CDR3 DNA reads TGTGCCAGCAGTTACCTGACCGGGGAGCTGTTTTTT.